The text below deals with one T cell receptor beta chain. A read error may explain this, as a much larger clone is one base away. This record comes from a study of regulatory T cells in long-lasting Graves disease. Investigators prepared the TCR beta libraries by applying iRepertoire HTBI primers and Arm-PCR of CDR3 regions. TCRdb analysed the multiplex PCR reads with MiXCR anew, one entry per CDR3 protein. In the table there are roughly 440,000 distinct CDR3 sequences, about 15% of which are singletons. Time point here: newly diagnosed GD, antithyroid drugs for less than 3 months. Construction of the TCR library relied on RNA isolated from PBMCs. The germline CDR1 and CDR2 sequences are SGHAT and FQNNGV. The CDR3 has 14 residues. This sample was shared with a second study, whose subject was T cells in Graves' hyperthyroidism and ophthalmopathy. That paper adds: HTBI primers were the set used in a first-round RT-PCR of the TCR CDR3.

This sequence joins TRBV11-2 and TRBJ1-4; D remains unclear. The clonotype comes from a woman aged 18-35 years with Graves disease. The material sequenced was peripheral blood mononuclear cells (PBMCs), taken at new diagnosis, from a patient treated with antithyroid drugs. CDR3 DNA sequence: TGTGCCAGCAGCTTAGAGGGTGGGAATGAAGAACTGTTTTTT. Amino acids: CASSLEGGNEELFF.